A selection of T cell receptor beta chains follows, all from one sample in a study of blood T cell repertoires in COVID-19. Method: immunoSEQ multiplex PCR; TCRdb's copy keeps in-frame clones and lacks some. The sample includes about 150,000 clones, about 80% of them seen just once. The source material was peripheral blood. The receptors here all came from a man aged 65 to 85 with acute or convalescent COVID-19. Both conserved end residues are part of each CDR3. Each record gives: J gene, V gene, D gene, clone size, CDR3 protein, CDR3 DNA. A D gene is named only where the DNA matches it firmly. Expanded clones are given a class, and other clones once, few, many or no size at all.

TRBJ1-2,TRBV10-1,.,.,CASSERRDPLHGYTF,TGCGCCAGCAGTGAACGGCGGGACCCTTTGCATGGCTACACCTTC
TRBJ1-2,TRBV5-1,TRBD1,.,CASRTTGSYGYTF,TGCGCCAGCAGGACGACAGGGTCATATGGCTACACCTTC
TRBJ1-6,TRBV3-1/TRBV3-2,TRBD1,.,CASSKGQSDSPLHF,TGTGCCAGCAGCAAGGGACAGTCAGATTCACCCCTCCACTTT
TRBJ2-2,TRBV6-6,TRBD2,.,CASSYREDWLFF,TGTGCCAGCAGTTACCGGGAGGACTGGCTGTTTTTT
TRBJ2-2,TRBV4-2,TRBD1,.,CASSQDHRTGGNTGELFF,TGTGCCAGCAGCCAAGACCATCGGACAGGGGGTAACACCGGGGAGCTGTTTTTT
TRBJ2-7,TRBV5-1,TRBD2,.,CASSLVTSGSPYEQYF,TGCGCCAGCAGCTTGGTTACTAGCGGGAGTCCCTACGAGCAGTACTTC
TRBJ1-1,TRBV14,.,.,CASSPIQGRGNTEAFF,TGTGCCAGCAGCCCTATACAGGGAAGGGGAAACACTGAAGCTTTCTTT
TRBJ2-4,TRBV19,TRBD2,.,CASKEAGGPGHIQYF,TGTGCCAGTAAGGAGGCGGGGGGGCCAGGGCACATTCAGTACTTC
TRBJ2-5,TRBV28,.,.,CASSFSFLTRSQETQYF,TGTGCCAGCAGTTTTTCTTTCCTAACGCGAAGCCAAGAGACCCAGTACTTC
TRBJ1-5,TRBV11-2,.,once,CASMQGRLSNQPQHF,TGTGCCAGCATGCAGGGTCGATTAAGCAATCAGCCCCAGCATTTT
TRBJ2-2,TRBV11-2,TRBD1,once,CASSLRGGTAYTGELFF,TGTGCCAGCAGCTTACGGGGTGGGACAGCGTACACCGGGGAGCTGTTTTTT
TRBJ2-2,TRBV3-1/TRBV3-2,.,.,CASSPSVGSVNTGELFF,TGTGCCAGCAGCCCCTCCGTCGGTAGCGTGAACACCGGGGAGCTGTTTTTT
TRBJ1-5,TRBV6-6,TRBD1,.,CASSYSSRGRNQPQHF,TGTGCCAGCAGTTACTCGAGCAGGGGGCGCAATCAGCCCCAGCATTTT
TRBJ2-2,TRBV19,TRBD2,.,CASSMTSRTGELFF,TGTGCCAGTAGTATGACTAGCCGCACCGGGGAGCTGTTTTTT
TRBJ1-1,TRBV19,.,.,CASSSGVNTEAFF,TGTGCCAGTAGTTCGGGGGTGAACACTGAAGCTTTCTTT
TRBJ1-1,TRBV2,.,.,CASRRTDMNTEAFF,TGTGCCAGCAGGCGGACAGATATGAACACTGAAGCTTTCTTT
TRBJ2-2,TRBV7-2,TRBD1,few,CASSLAKRQGATGELFF,TGTGCCAGCAGCTTAGCGAAACGACAGGGGGCGACCGGGGAGCTGTTTTTT
TRBJ1-2,TRBV20-1,.,.,CSASIETGSFYGYTF,TGCAGTGCTAGTATCGAAACAGGGAGCTTCTATGGCTACACCTTC
TRBJ2-7,TRBV5-1,.,.,CASSLAPGSYEQYF,TGCGCCAGCAGCTTGGCCCCAGGGTCCTACGAGCAGTACTTC
TRBJ1-5,TRBV2,TRBD1,.,CASSVATGANQPQHF,TGTGCCAGCAGCGTTGCGACAGGGGCAAATCAGCCCCAGCATTTT
TRBJ1-6,TRBV5-1,.,.,CASSLSPPGGGGTPLHF,TGCGCCAGCAGCTTAAGCCCCCCGGGCGGGGGCGGGACACCCCTCCACTTT
TRBJ1-4,TRBV7-9,.,.,CASSSRDTATNEKLFF,TGTGCCAGCAGCTCCCGGGACACCGCAACTAATGAAAAACTGTTTTTT
TRBJ2-2,TRBV6-5,TRBD1,.,CASQDRGPNTGELFF,TGTGCCAGCCAAGACAGGGGCCCAAACACCGGGGAGCTGTTTTTT
TRBJ2-6,TRBV5-1,.,.,CASSLGVSYSGANVLTF,TGCGCCAGCAGCTTGGGAGTTTCATACTCTGGGGCCAACGTCCTGACTTTC
TRBJ2-1,TRBV4-2,TRBD2,.,CASSRGLAGVAYNEQFF,TGTGCCAGCAGCCGGGGACTAGCGGGTGTCGCCTACAATGAGCAGTTCTTC
TRBJ1-2,TRBV18,TRBD1,.,CASSPSQGASGYGYTF,TGTGCCAGCTCTCCCTCGCAGGGGGCGTCCGGGTATGGCTACACCTTC
TRBJ2-7,TRBV6-6,TRBD2,few,CASRLGLALGYEQYF,TGTGCCAGCAGGCTCGGACTAGCGCTAGGCTACGAGCAGTACTTC
TRBJ1-2,TRBV6-5,.,.,CASSYLTGTGYTF,TGTGCCAGCAGTTACCTTACAGGGACTGGCTACACCTTC
TRBJ2-6,TRBV7-2,.,.,CASSPQGSNSGANVLTF,TGTGCCAGCAGCCCACAGGGCTCAAACTCTGGGGCCAACGTCCTGACTTTC
TRBJ1-2,TRBV29-1,.,.,CSVVREYGYTF,TGCAGCGTTGTCAGGGAATATGGCTACACCTTC
TRBJ2-7,TRBV2,.,.,CASSVQGYEQYF,TGTGCCAGCAGTGTACAGGGTTACGAGCAGTACTTC
TRBJ2-6,TRBV19,.,few,CASSIEQGGGNVLTF,TGTGCCAGTAGTATAGAACAGGGTGGCGGCAACGTCCTGACTTTC
TRBJ2-2,TRBV19,TRBD2,.,CASSIPSGGQNTGELFF,TGTGCCAGTAGTATCCCTAGCGGGGGCCAAAACACCGGGGAGCTGTTTTTT
TRBJ2-3,TRBV21-1,.,.,CASTLGRADTQYF,TGTGCCAGCACCCTAGGAAGAGCAGATACGCAGTATTTT
TRBJ1-4,TRBV28,TRBD1,.,CASSLRQGGEKLFF,TGTGCCAGCAGTTTACGGCAGGGGGGTGAAAAACTGTTTTTT
TRBJ1-3,TRBV29-1,.,.,CSVHGYSGNTIYF,TGCAGCGTCCACGGTTACTCTGGAAACACCATATATTTT
TRBJ2-1,TRBV27,TRBD1,.,CASSSLGQGANEQFF,TGTGCCAGCAGTTCCCTGGGACAGGGGGCTAATGAGCAGTTCTTC
TRBJ1-4,TRBV7-9,TRBD1,few,CASSLGQSNEKLFF,TGTGCCAGCAGCCTGGGACAGAGTAATGAAAAACTGTTTTTT
TRBJ1-6,TRBV3-1/TRBV3-2,.,.,CASSRRVGNSPLHF,TGTGCCAGCAGCCGCAGGGTCGGGAATTCACCCCTCCACTTT